The rows below give T cell receptor beta chains drawn from one sample of a study of T cell repertoires in cytomegalovirus infection. TCRdb redid the calling of the reads with MiXCR, one entry per CDR3 protein. The sample has roughly 500,000 distinct CDR3 sequences, about 33% seen once. The antigens these receptors bind are not known. The sample was cultured PBMCs, taken from culture after CMV antigen stimulation. These receptors originate from a human donor in good health (CMV status not recorded). Some clones in this sample may be carry-over from other donors' samples. CDR3s include the opening cysteine and the closing phenylalanine or tryptophan. D genes are given only for firm matches. Clone size is given for some rows only: seen once, a few or many times, or a class if the clone is expanded.

size	V	J	D	length	DNA	CDR3
-	TRBV19	TRBJ1-5	-	14	TGTGCCAGTAGTATAGACAGAAGCAATCAGCCCCAGCATTTT	CASSIDRSNQPQHF
-	TRBV6-5	TRBJ2-2	TRBD2	15	TGTGCCAGCAGTTACTTCGGAAGCGGGGCCGGGGAGCTGTTTTTT	CASSYFGSGAGELFF
-	TRBV6-1	TRBJ2-5	-	12	TGTGCCAGCAGTGAACAGGGAGAGACCCAGTACTTC	CASSEQGETQYF
-	TRBV11-3	TRBJ2-2	TRBD2	17	TGTGCCAGCAGCTTAGATGAGTTAGCGGGAGTGACCGGGGAGCTGTTTTTT	CASSLDELAGVTGELFF
-	TRBV10-3	TRBJ2-5	-	14	TGTGCCATCAGAACTAGTTACGACCAAGAGACCCAGTACTTC	CAIRTSYDQETQYF
-	TRBV7-6	TRBJ2-7	-	13	TGTGCCAGCAGCTTAGAGTGGGAATCCGAGCAGTACTTC	CASSLEWESEQYF
-	TRBV6-1	TRBJ2-3	TRBD2	15	TGTGCCAGCAGTCGGACTAGCGGGAATACGGATACGCAGTATTTT	CASSRTSGNTDTQYF
-	TRBV7-2	TRBJ1-1	TRBD1	16	TGTGCCAGCAGCCAATACCGGACAGGGGACGGCACTGAAGCTTTCTTT	CASSQYRTGDGTEAFF
-	TRBV6-1	TRBJ2-1	TRBD2	14	TGTGCCAGCATCACTAGCGGGAGAACAGACGAGCAGTTCTTC	CASITSGRTDEQFF
-	TRBV27	TRBJ2-3	-	18	TGTGCCAGCAGTTTATGGGGGGGGCTAGCGCGACCCACAGATACGCAGTATTTT	CASSLWGGLARPTDTQYF
-	TRBV9	TRBJ1-1	TRBD1	16	TGTGCCAGCAGCGCGGGACAGAGAAGTGTGAACACTGAAGCTTTCTTT	CASSAGQRSVNTEAFF
few	TRBV12-3/TRBV12-4	TRBJ1-2	-	15	TGTGCCAGCAGACTTGGACCGCAACCGCTTTATGGCTACACCTTC	CASRLGPQPLYGYTF
many	TRBV7-2	TRBJ1-5	-	14	TGTGCCAGCAGCTTAGGCTATAGCAATCAGCCCCAGCATTTT	CASSLGYSNQPQHF
-	TRBV25-1	TRBJ1-6	TRBD1	14	TGTGCCAGCACCGACAGGGGGCCCAATTCACCCCTCCACTTT	CASTDRGPNSPLHF
-	TRBV2	TRBJ2-3	-	11	TGTGCCAGCAAGGAAGGCTATACGCAGTATTTT	CASKEGYTQYF
few	TRBV7-2	TRBJ2-7	TRBD2	15	TGTGCCAGCAGCTTAAAGTGGGAGGGCCTGTACGAGCAGTACTTC	CASSLKWEGLYEQYF
many	TRBV4-2	TRBJ2-1	-	17	TGTGCCAGCAGCCAAGATCGCGGCGGGACAAACCACAATGAGCAGTTCTTC	CASSQDRGGTNHNEQFF
few	TRBV7-2	TRBJ1-5	TRBD1	15	TGTGCCAGCAGCTTAGAGGCAGGGACAGGTCAGCCCCAGCATTTT	CASSLEAGTGQPQHF
few	TRBV12-3/TRBV12-4	TRBJ1-2	-	14	TGTGCCAGCAGCTCCCATTCGACAGGTACTGGCTACACCTTC	CASSSHSTGTGYTF
few	TRBV7-2	TRBJ1-1	-	15	TGTGCCAGCTCCACCGTATCCCTCCCAAACACTGAAGCTTTCTTT	CASSTVSLPNTEAFF
-	TRBV6-2/TRBV6-3	TRBJ2-6	-	15	TGTGCCAGCAGTAGGACGGACTCTGGGGCCAACGTCCTGACTTTC	CASSRTDSGANVLTF
few	TRBV6-5	TRBJ1-2	TRBD1	14	TGTGCCAGCAGTTACCTTACAGGGGGGCATGGCTACACCTTC	CASSYLTGGHGYTF
-	TRBV5-1	TRBJ2-1	TRBD2	17	TGCGCCAGCAGCTTGGGATTTAGCGGGAGAATGGTATATGAGCAGTTCTTC	CASSLGFSGRMVYEQFF
few	TRBV5-4	TRBJ2-3	-	15	TGTGCCAGCAGCTTGTCCGGGACAACCACAGATACGCAGTATTTT	CASSLSGTTTDTQYF
-	TRBV18	TRBJ1-5	-	13	TGTGCCAGCTCTCGGAGTGACAGAGGGACCCAGCATTTT	CASSRSDRGTQHF
once	TRBV25-1	TRBJ2-1	TRBD2	23	TGTGCCAGCAGTGAGGGACTAGCGGGAGGGCCGCGGTCTTTAACGAGCTCCTACAATGAGCAGTTCTTC	CASSEGLAGGPRSLTSSYNEQFF
-	TRBV6-5	TRBJ2-3	-	16	TGTGCCAGCAGTTACTCGGCCTTCGCGGGGCTAGATACGCAGTATTTT	CASSYSAFAGLDTQYF
-	TRBV7-9	TRBJ2-3	TRBD1	17	TGTGCCAGCAGCTTAAAAAGGGGACAGGGTGGAACAGATACGCAGTATTTT	CASSLKRGQGGTDTQYF
-	TRBV19	TRBJ2-3	-	17	TGTGCCAGTAGTCCGAGGGTTGGCGGGACGGGGGTAGATACGCAGTATTTT	CASSPRVGGTGVDTQYF
-	TRBV29-1	TRBJ1-2	TRBD1	12	TGCAGCGCCGTGACAGGGGGCGATGGCTACACCTTC	CSAVTGGDGYTF
-	TRBV7-2	TRBJ2-6	-	17	TGTGCCAGCAGCTTAGGGGGGCGGATCTCTGGGGCCAACGTCCTGACTTTC	CASSLGGRISGANVLTF
few	TRBV7-2	TRBJ2-3	-	14	TGTGCCAGCAGATCACGGGGGAGCACAGATACGCAGTATTTT	CASRSRGSTDTQYF
-	TRBV28	TRBJ2-7	-	16	TGTGCCAGCAGCTATGGTTTAAGGGCCTCCGGGAACGAGCAGTACTTC	CASSYGLRASGNEQYF